Listed below are T cell receptor beta chains from one sample, sequenced in a study of CD8+ T cells in alopecia areata. This table comes from immunoSEQ multiplex PCR, and its TCRdb copy is limited to in-frame clones, with some not included. The top ten hold about 15% of the sample, which has 150,000 to 200,000 clones, about 60% seen once. Source: CD4+ T cells sorted from blood, taken at week 0. The receptors come from a human donor with alopecia areata. The CDR3 runs from the conserved cysteine through the conserved F or W. A D gene is named only where the DNA matches it firmly. Clone size is shown for a subset of rows, as once, few, many or a class of expanded clone.

j_gene | d_gene | v_gene | len | abundance | CDR3aa | CDR3nt
TRBJ1-1 | NA | TRBV7-8 | 12 | once | CASLAANTEAFF | TGTGCCAGCCTGGCGGCGAACACTGAAGCTTTCTTT
TRBJ1-2 | TRBD1 | TRBV27 | 13 | NA | CASSLRTGTGYTF | TGTGCCAGCAGTCTACGGACAGGGACTGGCTACACCTTC
TRBJ1-2 | NA | TRBV29-1 | 11 | NA | CSVDEQGGYTF | TGCAGCGTTGACGAGCAAGGGGGCTACACCTTC
TRBJ1-2 | NA | TRBV7-2 | 14 | once | CASSLRLENYGYTF | TGTGCCAGCAGCTTACGGTTAGAGAACTATGGCTACACCTTC
TRBJ1-4 | NA | TRBV29-1 | 14 | NA | CSVEGGGAGEKLFF | TGCAGCGTTGAAGGAGGGGGGGCAGGTGAAAAACTGTTTTTT
TRBJ1-6 | NA | TRBV7-9 | 12 | NA | CASSLDTGTLHF | TGTGCCAGCAGCTTGGACACCGGAACCCTCCACTTT
TRBJ2-2 | TRBD2 | TRBV19 | 14 | NA | CACTGGVNTGELFF | TGTGCCTGCACCGGGGGGGTCAACACCGGGGAGCTGTTTTTT
TRBJ2-7 | NA | TRBV5-1 | 13 | NA | CASSLDGSYEQYF | TGCGCCAGCAGCTTGGATGGGAGTTACGAGCAGTACTTC
TRBJ2-7 | NA | TRBV15 | 13 | NA | CATSGHDRYEQYF | TGTGCCACCAGCGGTCATGACCGCTACGAGCAGTACTTC
TRBJ2-1 | TRBD1 | TRBV5-6 | 16 | many | CATSDSGQGDRDEQFF | TGTGCCACCAGTGACAGCGGACAGGGGGACAGGGATGAGCAGTTCTTC
TRBJ1-1 | NA | TRBV19 | 14 | NA | CASSINTGLAEAFF | TGTGCCAGTAGTATTAATACCGGGCTCGCTGAAGCTTTCTTT
TRBJ1-1 | NA | TRBV29-1 | 12 | NA | CSVSAMNTEAFF | TGCAGCGTCTCAGCCATGAACACTGAAGCTTTCTTT
TRBJ2-3 | NA | TRBV29-1 | 13 | NA | CSVGDSWGYTQYF | TGCAGCGTTGGGGATTCCTGGGGGTATACGCAGTATTTT
TRBJ1-1 | NA | TRBV29-1 | 13 | NA | CSVGPGVGTEAFF | TGCAGCGTAGGACCAGGGGTGGGCACTGAAGCTTTCTTT
TRBJ2-5 | NA | TRBV6-5 | 13 | NA | CASRGLVQETQYF | TGTGCCAGCAGGGGACTGGTCCAAGAGACCCAGTACTTC
TRBJ1-2 | NA | TRBV30 | 14 | NA | CAWSVNRAGGGYTF | TGTGCCTGGAGTGTGAATAGGGCGGGAGGTGGCTACACCTTC
TRBJ1-5 | TRBD1 | TRBV27 | 15 | NA | CASSSGTGGNQPQHF | TGTGCCAGCAGTTCCGGGACAGGGGGCAATCAGCCCCAGCATTTT
TRBJ1-2 | NA | TRBV9 | 15 | NA | CASSPEPGGNYGYTF | TGTGCCAGCAGCCCTGAACCCGGGGGTAACTATGGCTACACCTTC
TRBJ2-6 | NA | TRBV7-2 | 17 | NA | CASSLTRAVRGANVLTF | TGTGCCAGCAGCCTAACCAGAGCAGTCCGCGGGGCCAACGTCCTGACTTTC
TRBJ2-4 | TRBD1 | TRBV29-1 | 14 | NA | CSVAPTGYKNIQYF | TGCAGCGTTGCACCGACAGGGTACAAAAACATTCAGTACTTC
TRBJ1-2 | NA | TRBV7-2 | 13 | NA | CASIEADRYGYTF | TGTGCCAGCATCGAGGCGGACCGCTATGGCTACACCTTC
TRBJ2-5 | NA | TRBV2 | 13 | few | CASNRLTEWTQYF | TGTGCCAGCAATCGGCTCACCGAATGGACCCAGTACTTC
TRBJ2-3 | TRBD2 | TRBV29-1 | 14 | NA | CSVVTSGDKDTQYF | TGCAGCGTTGTAACTAGCGGGGACAAAGATACGCAGTATTTT
TRBJ2-5 | TRBD1 | TRBV9 | 14 | NA | CASSARTGGETQYF | TGTGCCAGCAGCGCCCGGACAGGGGGGGAGACCCAGTACTTC
TRBJ1-4 | TRBD1 | TRBV7-2 | 15 | few | CASSFRTGGGEKLFF | TGTGCCAGCAGCTTCCGGACAGGGGGAGGGGAAAAACTGTTTTTT
TRBJ2-2 | TRBD1 | TRBV25-1 | 15 | NA | CASSSRTGGSGELFF | TGTGCCAGCAGTAGCAGGACAGGGGGCTCCGGGGAGCTGTTTTTT
TRBJ1-3 | NA | TRBV4-2 | 12 | NA | CASSQSPATIYF | TGTGCCAGCAGCCAATCACCTGCCACCATATATTTT
TRBJ2-1 | NA | TRBV10-3 | 17 | NA | CAIKGTSGLSSYNEQFF | TGTGCCATCAAGGGAACCTCAGGGTTAAGCTCCTACAATGAGCAGTTCTTC
TRBJ2-7 | TRBD1 | TRBV7-9 | 14 | NA | CASSRGQGWYEQYF | TGTGCCAGCAGCCGGGGACAGGGGTGGTACGAGCAGTACTTC